Shown below are 13 T cell receptor beta chains from a single sample sequenced in a study of beta chain features in type 1 diabetes. Study-wide results and caveats: TCRB CDR3s were moderately but significantly shorter in Type 1 diabetes patients in all four CD4+ subsets.

Expressed TCRB transcripts were sequenced because the isolated RNA had all been reverse transcribed beforehand. Profiling relied on immunoSEQ multiplex PCR, and the TCRdb table lists in-frame clones only, not all of them. The repertoire consists of 150,000 to 200,000 clones, with around 63% occurring once and the leading ten covering approximately 0.09%. Antigens for these TCRs are unknown. Sequenced: naive CD4+ T cells from blood. The source of these receptors is a man in his thirties or forties with type 1 diabetes.

V usage is TRBV11-2 and J usage is TRBJ1-1; D not resolved. Trimming pared 5 bases from V and 1 base from J, leaving 8 bases between. CDR1 is SGHAT and CDR2 is FQNNGV in the germline V gene. This CDR3 is built from 13 residues. CDR3 in DNA: TGTGCCAGCAGCCTGGCAGAGAACACTGAAGCTTTCTTT. Its protein product is CASSLAENTEAFF.

The CDR3 DNA reads TGTGCCAGCAGCTTCTGGGACAGGGGCCCAGATACGCAGTATTTT. It translates to CASSFWDRGPDTQYF. The V and J genes are TRBV5-4 and TRBJ2-3; 10 nucleotides match TRBD1. Germline lookup yields CDR1 SGHNT and CDR2 YYREEE (reference sequence). CDR3 length equals 15 residues. Trimming at V came to 2 bases and at J to 4 bases, leaving 4 bases not matched to a gene.

In this sample, this clone turned up a few times. The rearrangement links TRBV9 to TRBJ1-2; D unclear. Trimming removed 0 bases at V and 7 bases at J, with 10 bases between. This CDR3 is built from 13 residues. Germline CDR1 SGDLS, CDR2 YYNGEE. The CDR3 loop reads CASSVVLQAGYTF. The CDR3 nucleotides are TGTGCCAGCAGCGTAGTTCTGCAGGCTGGCTACACCTTC.

The genes are TRBV11-2 and TRBJ2-2; maybe TRBD1 (5 bases). V was clipped by 1 base and J by 6 bases, with 9 bases between them. Germline lookup yields CDR1 SGHAT and CDR2 FQNNGV. The CDR3 consists of 14 residues. CDR3 in DNA: TGTGCCAGCAGCTTAGGGCGACAGCCCGGGGAGCTGTTTTTT. It codes for CASSLGRQPGELFF.

The chain links TRBV2 to TRBJ1-4, with 9 bases identical to TRBD1. The CDR3 spans 14 residues. The J segment lost 7 bases and the V segment lost 1 base, leaving 1 base of the junction unmatched. Germline V gives CDR1 SNHLY, CDR2 FYNNEI. CDR3 bases: TGTGCCAGCAGTGAAGACAGGGGGCGTGAAAAACTGTTTTTT. Residues: CASSEDRGREKLFF.

In DNA form, the CDR3 reads TGTGCGACCAGCTTGGGGACAGCTAACTATGGCTACACCTTC. It is translated as CATSLGTANYGYTF. The V gene is TRBV30, the J gene TRBJ1-2, with 7 nucleotides matching TRBD1. This CDR3 is built from 14 residues. Germline values: CDR1 GTSNPN, CDR2 SVGIG (reference sequence).

The chain uses TRBV30 and TRBJ1-1, with a weak D call TRBD1 (6 bases). Germline loops: CDR1 GTSNPN, CDR2 SVGIG (reference sequence). The V gene lost 3 bases and the J gene lost 4 bases, with 15 bases spanning the gap. The CDR3 length is 14 residues. The CDR3 sequence: CAWRITGTITEAFF. The CDR3 region has the DNA TGTGCCTGGAGAATCACCGGGACAATCACTGAAGCTTTCTTT.

The chain links TRBV30 to TRBJ1-1; the D is unclear. Germline lookup yields CDR1 GTSNPN and CDR2 SVGIG (reference sequence). The ends were cut back, 4 bases at V and 2 bases at J, with 11 bases in the middle. The CDR3 covers 13 residues. The CDR3 DNA is TGTGCCTGGAAGGTACTTGCTAACACTGAAGCTTTCTTT. Translation: CAWKVLANTEAFF. Full variable domain (outside the CDR3, taken from reference TRBV30 and TRBJ1-1): SQTIHQWPATLVQPVGSPLSLECTVEGTSNPNLYWYRQAAGRGLQLLFYSVGIGQISSEVPQNLSASRPQDRQFILSSKKLLLSDSGFYLCAWKVLANTEAFFGQGTRLTVV.

This clone has a handful of counts. A read error may produce the germline difference seen at one junction end. CDR3 coding DNA: TGCAGTGCGCTCCCGGGAAACTTT. Amino acids: CSALPGNF. This chain uses TRBV20-1 with TRBJ1-1; D unresolved. From germline, CDR1 is DFQATT and CDR2 SNEGSKA (reference sequence). The CDR3 has 8 residues.

The chain is built from TRBV9 and TRBJ2-3, with TRBD1 matching 8 bases. After removal of 3 bases from V and 2 bases from J, the junction contained 5 bases not matched to a gene. The CDR3 consists of 15 residues. From germline, CDR1 is SGDLS and CDR2 YYNGEE. This chain's CDR3 is CASSERTGNTDTQYF. CDR3 bases: TGTGCCAGCAGCGAAAGGACAGGGAACACAGATACGCAGTATTTT.

This clone came up a few times. This chain joins TRBV30 and TRBJ1-6; D remains ambiguous. Germline V CDR1 and CDR2: GTSNPN, SVGIG (reference sequence). The CDR3 is 12 amino acids. The CDR3 DNA is TGTGTAGTTGCGGTGAACAATTCACCCCTCCACTTT. It codes for CVVAVNNSPLHF.

The chain has TRBV9 and TRBJ2-3; D call uncertain. The V gene's germline CDR1 is SGDLS and CDR2 YYNGEE. The CDR3 sequence is 15 residues long. The V end lost 1 base, the J end lost 1 base, and 10 bases lay between the germline ends. CDR3 region: CASSVMVTGTDTQYF. For the CDR3, the DNA is TGTGCCAGCAGCGTAATGGTGACTGGCACAGATACGCAGTATTTT.

The chain combines TRBV12-5 with TRBJ1-1, with a possible D match to TRBD1 (5 bases). This CDR3 spans 17 amino acids. From germline, CDR1 is LGHNT and CDR2 FRNRAP. Trimming shortened V by 1 base and J by 1 base, and 16 bases separated the two germline ends. CDR3 in amino acids: CASGLAPGSGANTEAFF. Written as DNA, the CDR3 is TGTGCTAGTGGTTTGGCCCCGGGCTCTGGGGCGAACACTGAAGCTTTCTTT.